These 10 T cell receptor beta chains originate from one sample sequenced in a study of metastatic and nonmetastatic thyroid tumors. TCRdb reprocessed the PCR reads via MiXCR. The table includes tens of thousands of clones, under 40% detected once. Thyroid surgery was performed in patients who had received no treatment beforehand. Sequencing was carried out using tumor tissue. Every receptor here comes from a female donor with papillary thyroid cancer or a benign thyroid nodule (not recorded which). Some clones in this sample may be carry-over from other donors' samples.

The CDR3 DNA is TGTGCCAGCAGTGTCTCACAGGGGACACCCTATGGCTACACCTTC. Translated: CASSVSQGTPYGYTF. The chain recombines TRBV6-1 with TRBJ1-2, with TRBD1 matching over 7 bases. This CDR3 region has 15 residues. Germline loops: CDR1 MNHNS, CDR2 SASEGT. Trimming took 4 bases from V and 4 from J; bases not matched to a gene: 9.

The chain has TRBV27 and TRBJ2-3; no clear D. V was trimmed by 5 bases and J by 3 bases, leaving 6 bases between them. CDR3 size: 12 residues. From germline, CDR1 is MNHEY and CDR2 SMNVEV (reference sequence). In nucleotides, the CDR3 is TGTGCCAGCAGTACCCTAACAGATACGCAGTATTTT. Protein sequence: CASSTLTDTQYF.

The chain employs TRBV4-3 and TRBJ2-7; the D is unclear. Germline V lookup: CDR1 LGHNA, CDR2 YSLEER. This CDR3 region has 15 residues. Trimming cost V 0 bases and J 4 bases, with 13 bases left between them. In DNA form, the CDR3 reads TGCGCCAGCAGCCAAGATGAAGGGATCGGGTACGAGCAGTACTTC. Its protein product is CASSQDEGIGYEQYF.

This clone was seen more than once but under ten times. This chain connects TRBV6-2 or TRBV6-3 to TRBJ2-7; possible D gene TRBD2, 5 bases. Germline CDR1 and CDR2: MNHEY and SVGEGT. The V gene lost 2 bases and the J gene lost 5 bases, with 16 bases spanning the gap. The CDR3 loop spans 15 amino acids. The CDR3 bases are TGTGCCAGCAGTTACGGTTATCTACTAGGAAACGAGCAGTACTTC. Translation gives CASSYGYLLGNEQYF.

This clone has a count of ten or more. The chain has TRBV11-3 and TRBJ2-1; 7 bases match TRBD1. This CDR3 comprises 14 residues. The V segment lost 0 bases and the J segment 12 bases; nucleotides outside the gene matches: 8. Germline loops: CDR1 SGHNT, CDR2 YENEEA. The CDR3, as DNA: TGTGCCAGCAGCTTAGACTTTACAGGGGCCGGGCAGTTCTTC. Translated: CASSLDFTGAGQFF.

CDR3 residues: CASSGIAGDTDTQYF. The CDR3 nucleotides read TGTGCCAGCAGTGGCATAGCGGGAGACACAGATACGCAGTATTTT. The V gene is TRBV6-1, the J gene TRBJ2-3; 9 bases fit TRBD2. The germline gives CDR1 MNHNS, CDR2 SASEGT. The CDR3 sequence is 15 residues long. V dropped 4 bases and J dropped 2; count of bases not matched to a gene: 4.

J is TRBJ2-7 and V is TRBV20-1; no reliable D call. Deletions cut 0 bases from V and 3 bases from J, with 18 bases between. Germline V CDR1 and CDR2: DFQATT, SNEGSKA (reference sequence). CDR3 length: 16 amino acids. This chain's CDR3 is CSARDLVQSKVYEQYF. CDR3 nucleotide sequence: TGCAGTGCTAGAGATCTCGTACAGTCCAAGGTCTACGAGCAGTACTTC.

The sample holds a few counts of this clone. Here the CDR3 DNA reads TGTGCCACCCGAAGGCGGTCCCCAAGCGGGAGGGCGGACGAGCAGTACTTC. Its protein product is CATRRRSPSGRADEQYF. This rearrangement joins TRBV2 to TRBJ2-7, with TRBD2 matching over 10 bases. The germline V gene has CDR1 SNHLY and CDR2 FYNNEI. The CDR3 spans 17 residues. The J segment lost 5 bases and the V segment lost 10 bases, leaving 20 bases of the junction unmatched.

The V gene is TRBV11-3, the J gene TRBJ2-3; 7 positions agree with TRBD1. The CDR3 consists of 14 residues. V dropped 5 bases and J dropped 4; count of bases not matched to a gene: 6. Germline V gene data show CDR1 as SGHNT and CDR2 as YENEEA. DNA for the CDR3: TGTGCCAGCAGCCTAGGGCAGGGGGCAGATACGCAGTATTTT. It translates to CASSLGQGADTQYF.

V usage is TRBV28 and J usage is TRBJ2-6; D is unresolved. Germline V gives CDR1 MDHEN, CDR2 SYDVKM. Trimming took off 5 bases at V and 12 bases at J, with 14 bases between the two ends. The CDR3 sequence is 13 residues long. This CDR3 is CASSPSPVSVLTF. DNA for the CDR3: TGTGCCAGCAGTCCCTCCCCAGTTAGCGTCCTGACTTTC.